A selection of T cell receptor beta chains follows, all from one sample in a study of T-cell memory formation after mild COVID-19. MiXCR was run by TCRdb on the 5' RACE reads, yielding one entry per CDR3 protein. In the table there are roughly 620,000 distinct CDR3 sequences, roughly 18% of which are singletons. Sequencing was performed on PBMCs or a T cell subset sorted from them (not recorded which). The receptor source for this set is an adult woman who had mild COVID-19 (a few samples of this study predate the infection). Cell type and time point are not known. The CDR3 runs from the conserved cysteine through the conserved F or W. D genes are given only for firm matches. Rows may omit the clone size; those that give it use once, few, many or a size class.

clone size	V gene	D gene	J gene	CDR3 protein	CDR3 DNA
NA	TRBV5-5	TRBD1	TRBJ1-2	CASTTGRRDGYTF	TGTGCCAGCACGACAGGGCGCCGGGATGGCTACACCTTC
NA	TRBV7-9	NA	TRBJ2-7	CASSFGDYRDYEQYF	TGTGCCAGCAGCTTCGGGGATTATAGGGACTACGAGCAGTACTTC
few	TRBV20-1	TRBD2	TRBJ2-7	CSAGPRTSGDEQYF	TGCAGTGCGGGACCGCGGACTAGCGGGGACGAGCAGTACTTC
few	TRBV7-9	TRBD1	TRBJ1-4	CASSPTGVEKLFF	TGTGCCAGCAGCCCCACAGGGGTCGAAAAACTGTTTTTT
NA	TRBV7-8	NA	TRBJ1-2	CASSSDSFYGYTF	TGTGCCAGCAGCTCAGACAGCTTTTATGGCTACACCTTC
NA	TRBV11-3	NA	TRBJ2-2	CASSSPREPGELFF	TGTGCCAGCAGCTCACCGAGGGAACCCGGGGAGCTGTTTTTT
many	TRBV4-1	NA	TRBJ2-5	CASSPPGHQETQYF	TGCGCCAGCAGCCCGCCGGGACACCAAGAGACCCAGTACTTC
many	TRBV7-3	NA	TRBJ2-3	CASSPTAGLKGTDTQYF	TGTGCCAGCAGTCCTACGGCGGGGTTGAAGGGAACAGATACGCAGTATTTT
few	TRBV12-3/TRBV12-4	TRBD1	TRBJ1-1	CASSLRTGEAFF	TGTGCCAGCAGTCTAAGGACAGGGGAAGCTTTCTTT
few	TRBV12-5	NA	TRBJ1-1	CASGLVFGNTEAFF	TGTGCTAGTGGTTTGGTATTCGGTAACACTGAAGCTTTCTTT
few	TRBV5-1	NA	TRBJ1-1	CASSLKGSAELTEAFF	TGCGCCAGCAGCTTAAAAGGTTCAGCGGAATTAACTGAAGCTTTCTTT
few	TRBV13	NA	TRBJ2-3	CASSPTGTSATDTQYF	TGTGCCAGCAGTCCCACCGGGACTTCAGCCACAGATACGCAGTATTTT
NA	TRBV14	NA	TRBJ1-1	CASSPHPTGRAFF	TGTGCCAGCAGCCCTCACCCCACCGGGCGGGCTTTCTTT
few	TRBV11-2	NA	TRBJ2-1	CASSLALYRGGHEQFF	TGTGCCAGCAGCTTAGCGCTCTACAGGGGGGGCCATGAGCAGTTCTTC
few	TRBV29-1	NA	TRBJ1-1	CSVASRPEAFF	TGCAGCGTTGCCAGCAGGCCTGAAGCTTTCTTT
few	TRBV5-1	NA	TRBJ2-6	CASQDTGANVLTF	TGCGCCAGTCAGGACACTGGGGCCAACGTCCTGACTTTC
NA	TRBV24-1	TRBD2	TRBJ2-1	CATSDTGLAGANEQFF	TGTGCCACCAGTGACACGGGACTAGCGGGGGCCAATGAGCAGTTCTTC
NA	TRBV18	TRBD1	TRBJ2-1	CASATGGYSYNEQFF	TGTGCCAGCGCCACAGGGGGCTATTCGTACAATGAGCAGTTCTTC
NA	TRBV10-3	NA	TRBJ1-1	CAISDQGRASNTEAFF	TGTGCCATCAGTGATCAAGGCAGGGCCTCGAACACTGAAGCTTTCTTT
few	TRBV4-3	NA	TRBJ1-5	CASSQDWGQPQHF	TGCGCCAGCAGCCAAGATTGGGGGCAGCCCCAGCATTTT
NA	TRBV4-1	TRBD1	TRBJ2-5	CASSGQGPRGETQYF	TGCGCCAGCAGCGGACAGGGGCCAAGGGGAGAGACCCAGTACTTC
NA	TRBV12-3/TRBV12-4	NA	TRBJ1-5	CASSSGRQANQPQHF	TGTGCCAGCAGTTCCGGGAGACAGGCTAATCAGCCCCAGCATTTT
few	TRBV4-1	NA	TRBJ1-2	CASSPGAHLDYGYTF	TGCGCCAGCAGCCCAGGGGCCCATTTGGACTATGGCTACACCTTC
few	TRBV2	NA	TRBJ1-4	CASSEALGTSEKLFF	TGTGCCAGCAGTGAAGCGCTTGGGACATCTGAAAAACTGTTTTTT